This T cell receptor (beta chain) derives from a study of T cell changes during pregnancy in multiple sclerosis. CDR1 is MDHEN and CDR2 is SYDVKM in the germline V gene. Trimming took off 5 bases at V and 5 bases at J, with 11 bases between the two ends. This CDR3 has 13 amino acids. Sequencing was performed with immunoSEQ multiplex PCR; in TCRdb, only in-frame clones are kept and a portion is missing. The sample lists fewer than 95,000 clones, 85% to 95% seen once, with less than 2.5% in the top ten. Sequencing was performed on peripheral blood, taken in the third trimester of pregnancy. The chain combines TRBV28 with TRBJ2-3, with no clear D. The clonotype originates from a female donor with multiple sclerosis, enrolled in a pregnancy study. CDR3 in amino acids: CASSPRVGDTQYF. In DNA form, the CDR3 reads TGTGCCAGCAGTCCCCGGGTTGGAGATACGCAGTATTTT.